What follows are 23 T cell receptor beta chains derived from one specimen sequenced in a study of OX40 agonist ivuxolimab in advanced cancers. Generated by immunoSEQ multiplex PCR, the TCRdb table keeps only in-frame clones and is missing some. The table lists about 50,000 clones, more than 75% of them singletons. The sequences come from CD4+ or CD8+ T cells sorted from blood, collected in a trial of the OX40 agonist ivuxolimab. Receptors originate from an adult with an advanced solid tumor such as melanoma, head and neck, liver or kidney cancer.

The rearrangement links TRBV5-6 to TRBJ2-5; 8 bases line up with TRBD2. In germline, CDR1 is SGHDT, CDR2 YYEEEE. This CDR3 contains 14 residues. Germline trimming cut 4 bases from V and 4 bases from J; bases unmatched to any gene: 6. The CDR3 DNA reads as TGTGCCAGCAGCCAACGGGGGGGCACAGAGACCCAGTACTTC. Protein product: CASSQRGGTETQYF.

This rearrangement joins TRBV7-2 to TRBJ1-1; D is undetermined. V lost 5 bases and J lost 3, with 7 bases in between. Germline V gene data show CDR1 as SGHTA and CDR2 as FQGNSA. The CDR3 has 12 residues. Here the CDR3 reads CASSTKDTEAFF. CDR3 nucleotide sequence: TGTGCCAGCAGCACCAAGGACACTGAAGCTTTCTTT.

This chain connects TRBV6-5 to TRBJ2-2; D remains ambiguous. Germline V gives CDR1 MNHEY, CDR2 SVGAGI. The CDR3 is 14 amino acids. The V gene lost 0 bases and the J gene lost 7 bases, with 9 bases spanning the gap. For the CDR3, the DNA is TGTGCCAGCAGTTACTCCTCGGGCAGCGGGGAGCTGTTTTTT. Translated, it gives CASSYSSGSGELFF.

The chain links TRBV9 to TRBJ2-1, with a possible D match to TRBD1 (5 bases). Per the germline V gene, CDR1 is SGDLS and CDR2 is YYNGEE. CDR3 size: 15 residues. Trimming took 0 bases from V and 2 from J, leaving 9 bases between them. The CDR3 DNA follows: TGTGCCAGCAGCGTAGGTGGGGCCACCTACAATGAGCAGTTCTTC. This codes for CASSVGGATYNEQFF.

DNA for the CDR3: TGTGCCAGTAGTATAAGGGACAGGGGGCAAGGTCAGCCCCAGCATTTT. Encoded protein: CASSIRDRGQGQPQHF. J is TRBJ1-5 and V is TRBV19; 12 bases are a match to TRBD1. In germline, CDR1 is LNHDA, CDR2 SQIVND (reference sequence). The trim removed 2 bases at V and 6 bases at J, leaving 5 bases unmatched. This CDR3 region has 16 residues.

This chain connects TRBV7-2 to TRBJ1-1; possibly TRBD1 for D (6 bases). Deletions cut 8 bases from V and 1 base from J, with 14 bases between. The CDR3 totals 14 residues. Germline assignment: CDR1 SGHTA and CDR2 FQGNSA. The CDR3 DNA reads as TGTGCCAGCTTAACGTCAGGGGCGAACACTGAAGCTTTCTTT. Protein sequence: CASLTSGANTEAFF. Full variable domain (outside the CDR3, taken from reference TRBV7-2 and TRBJ1-1): GAGVSQSPSNKVTEKGKDVELRCDPISGHTALYWYRQSLGQGLEFLIYFQGNSAPDKSGLPSDRFSAERTGGSVSTLTIQRTQQEDSAVYLCASLTSGANTEAFFGQGTRLTVV.

V usage is TRBV28 and J usage is TRBJ2-1; no reliable D call. Germline CDR1 is MDHEN and CDR2 is SYDVKM. The CDR3 extends over 15 amino acids. Trimming took off 6 bases at V and 0 bases at J, with 12 bases between the two ends. CDR3 sequence reads: CASSIPSRSYNEQFF. The CDR3 bases are TGTGCCAGCAGCATCCCCAGCCGCTCCTACAATGAGCAGTTCTTC.

The genes are TRBV11-3 and TRBJ1-1; no clear D. This CDR3 comprises 15 residues. The V end was cut by 4 bases, the J end by 4 bases, with 16 bases between. Germline V gives CDR1 SGHNT, CDR2 YENEEA. The CDR3 sequence is CASSSPRLLTTEAFF. The CDR3 DNA follows: TGTGCCAGCAGCTCTCCCCGACTGCTTACCACTGAAGCTTTCTTT.

The chain couples TRBV19 to TRBJ1-1, with D tentatively TRBD1 (6 bases). The CDR3 length is 15 residues. V was pared by 5 bases and J by 1 base, with 14 bases between. Looked up from germline, CDR1 is LNHDA and CDR2 is SQIVND (reference sequence). DNA of the CDR3: TGTGCCAGTAGTTACGAGGACAGCCCGAACACTGAAGCTTTCTTT. Residues: CASSYEDSPNTEAFF.

This chain uses TRBV5-6 with TRBJ1-2; 10 bases are a match to TRBD1. Trimming cost V 2 bases and J 8 bases; bases outside gene matches: 3. There are 13 residues in the CDR3. In germline, CDR1 is SGHDT, CDR2 YYEEEE. In DNA, the CDR3 is TGTGCCAGCAGCTTAGGGGACAGGGGCGGCTACACCTTC. Translating gives CASSLGDRGGYTF.

The genes are TRBV29-1 and TRBJ1-2; maybe TRBD1 (5 bases). The CDR3 contains 17 residues. The germline V and J ends were trimmed by 0 bases and 4 bases, with 21 bases remaining between them. Germline V gene sequence: CDR1 SQVTM, CDR2 ANQGSEA. The CDR3 sequence is CSVEEMGLAGLFYGYTF. The DNA for the CDR3 is TGCAGCGTTGAAGAAATGGGTTTGGCAGGGCTGTTCTATGGCTACACCTTC.

The chain combines TRBV28 with TRBJ2-1, with D perhaps assigned TRBD1 or TRBD2 (5 bases each). The CDR3 extends over 14 amino acids. Germline V lookup: CDR1 MDHEN, CDR2 SYDVKM. V dropped 3 bases and J dropped 6 bases, with 12 bases sitting between them. CDR3 residues: CASSFQGTFNEQFF. CDR3 in DNA: TGTGCCAGCAGTTTCCAAGGGACCTTCAATGAGCAGTTCTTC.

The V and J genes are TRBV10-3 and TRBJ1-1; TRBD1 matches 9 bases. Germline CDR1 ENHRY, CDR2 SYGVKD. The trim removed 3 bases at V and 7 bases at J, leaving 9 bases unmatched. CDR3 length: 15 residues. The DNA of the CDR3 is TGTGCCATCAGTGAAGGACAGGGGAGGAGGATTGAAGCTTTCTTT. Encoded protein: CAISEGQGRRIEAFF.

The chain has TRBV7-2 and TRBJ1-2; no definite D call. Looked up from germline, CDR1 is SGHTA and CDR2 is FQGNSA. Trimming removed 1 base at V and 5 bases at J, with 8 bases between. The CDR3 runs to 13 residues. The CDR3 loop is CASSLGQQYGYTF. DNA of the CDR3: TGTGCCAGCAGCTTAGGCCAGCAGTATGGCTACACCTTC.

Only a few counts were recorded for this clone. V is TRBV5-8 and J is TRBJ1-4; 9 bases fit TRBD1. Germline-derived CDR1 and CDR2 are SGHTS and YDEGEE. The CDR3 has 16 amino acids. V lost 4 bases, J lost 3 bases, and 7 bases stayed unmatched. In nucleotides, the CDR3 is TGTGCCAGCAGCAAGACTGGGACAGGGTCTAATGAAAAACTGTTTTTT. This sequence encodes CASSKTGTGSNEKLFF.

In its sample, this clone was seen once. The chain employs TRBV18 and TRBJ2-1; D remains ambiguous. Germline V gives CDR1 KGHSH, CDR2 LQKENI. This CDR3 spans 15 amino acids. With 3 bases removed from V and 2 bases from J, the gap between germline ends came to 11 bases. Written as DNA, the CDR3 is TGTGCCAGCTCACCGGCCAGCCCTCCCTACAATGAGCAGTTCTTC. Its translation: CASSPASPPYNEQFF.

The chain uses TRBV5-1 and TRBJ2-5; D not certain. The CDR3 has 15 amino acids. With 0 bases removed from V and 0 bases from J, the gap between germline ends came to 9 bases. Germline V lookup: CDR1 SGHRS, CDR2 YFSETQ. CDR3 residues: CASSLVPMDQETQYF. CDR3 nucleotides: TGCGCCAGCAGCTTGGTACCGATGGACCAAGAGACCCAGTACTTC.

The chain recombines TRBV7-3 with TRBJ1-1, with unresolved D. The CDR3 is 14 amino acids. Germline V gene lookup returns CDR1 SGHTA and CDR2 FQGTGA. V was shortened by 7 bases and J by 2 bases, with 14 bases between the two germline ends. DNA of the CDR3: TGTGCCAGCAAATACGAGGGCGGAAACACTGAAGCTTTCTTT. Residues: CASKYEGGNTEAFF.

The rearrangement links TRBV9 to TRBJ1-2; 11 positions agree with TRBD1. This CDR3 has 15 residues. Germline values: CDR1 SGDLS, CDR2 YYNGEE. Trimming at V came to 4 bases and at J to 4 bases, leaving 6 bases not matched to a gene. The DNA of the CDR3 is TGTGCCAGCAGCCTCTCCGGGACAGGGGGCTATGGCTACACCTTC. Protein product: CASSLSGTGGYGYTF. Together with reference TRBV9 and TRBJ1-2, the CDR3 gives the full variable domain: DSGVTQTPKHLITATGQRVTLRCSPRSGDLSVYWYQQSLDQGLQFLIQYYNGEERAKGNILERFSAQQFPDLHSELNLSSLELGDSALYFCASSLSGTGGYGYTFGSGTRLTVV.

This clone appeared a few times. The chain recombines TRBV11-2 with TRBJ1-2; D is perhaps TRBD1 (5 bases). V lost 1 base and J 3 bases, leaving 12 bases between the germline ends. Germline assignment: CDR1 SGHAT and CDR2 FQNNGV. CDR3 size: 15 residues. CDR3 region: CASSLGPGADYGYTF. DNA of the CDR3: TGTGCCAGCAGCTTAGGTCCCGGGGCGGACTATGGCTACACCTTC.

This CDR3 reads CASSICGGTVSGANVLTF. The DNA for the CDR3 is TGTGCCAGCAGCATATGCGGGGGAACAGTCTCTGGGGCCAACGTCCTGACTTTC. The chain has TRBV21-1 and TRBJ2-6; the DNA was not compared with TRBD2, the D call given in the table. TRBV21-1 is a documented pseudogene. CDR3 length: 18 amino acids.

The chain links TRBV5-1 to TRBJ1-1; D gene unclear. This CDR3 has 12 residues. The V end lost 4 bases, the J end lost 7 bases, and 11 bases lay between the germline ends. Per the germline V gene, CDR1 is SGHRS and CDR2 is YFSETQ. CDR3: CASSHLGDEAFF. The CDR3 DNA reads as TGCGCCAGCAGCCATCTTGGAGATGAAGCTTTCTTT.

The gene calls are TRBV6-4 and TRBJ2-1, with a weak D call TRBD1 (5 bases). This CDR3 comprises 13 residues. V gave up 5 bases and J gave up 8 bases, with 13 bases separating them. Germline V gene lookup returns CDR1 MRHNA and CDR2 SNTAGT. The CDR3 coding sequence is TGTGCCAGCAGTATCTCTCAGGGTGATGAGCAGTTCTTC. It specifies CASSISQGDEQFF.